The clone carrying this T cell receptor (beta chain) has ten or more counts. What it recognizes is unknown. Germline V gives CDR1 MNHEY, CDR2 SVGEGT. The CDR3 loop spans 12 amino acids. V was pared by 9 bases and J by 0 bases, with 7 bases between. RNA transcripts served as the template for amplifying TCR beta CDR3 regions. With the HTBI primer set, the TCR CDR3 went through a first round of RT-PCR. In TCRdb, the multiplex PCR reads were re-called with MiXCR into one record per CDR3 protein. The sample lists under 250,000 distinct CDR3 sequences; roughly 15% were seen once. The record originates from a study of T cells in Graves' hyperthyroidism and ophthalmopathy. Whole-study results and caveats: In the blood, most expanded thyroid clonotypes above 0.001 appeared as well.

Absent ophthalmopathy progression within 18 months defined stable Graves' hyperthyroidism. The sample taken for sequencing was blood. The clonotype comes from a man aged 50 to 59 with Graves' hyperthyroidism. The chain couples TRBV6-2 or TRBV6-3 to TRBJ2-3; D possibly corresponds to TRBD1 (5 bases). The CDR3 sequence is CASQGSTDTQYF. In DNA, the CDR3 is TGTGCCAGTCAGGGTAGCACAGATACGCAGTATTTT.